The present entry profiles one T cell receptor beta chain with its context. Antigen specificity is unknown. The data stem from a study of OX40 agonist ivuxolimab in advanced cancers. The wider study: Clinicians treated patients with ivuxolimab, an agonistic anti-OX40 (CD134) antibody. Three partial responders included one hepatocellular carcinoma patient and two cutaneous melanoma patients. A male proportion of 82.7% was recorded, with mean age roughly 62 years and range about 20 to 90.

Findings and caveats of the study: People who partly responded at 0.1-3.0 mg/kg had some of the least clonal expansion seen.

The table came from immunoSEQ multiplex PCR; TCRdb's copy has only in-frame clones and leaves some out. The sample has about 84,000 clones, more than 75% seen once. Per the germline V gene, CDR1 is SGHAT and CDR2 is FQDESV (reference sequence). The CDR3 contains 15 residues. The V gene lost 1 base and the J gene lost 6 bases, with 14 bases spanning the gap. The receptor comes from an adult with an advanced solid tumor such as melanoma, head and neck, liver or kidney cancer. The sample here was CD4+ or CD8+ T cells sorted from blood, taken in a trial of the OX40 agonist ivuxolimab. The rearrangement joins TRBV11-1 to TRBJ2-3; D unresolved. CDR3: CASSLDYIVGDTQYF. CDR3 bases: TGTGCCAGCAGCTTAGACTATATCGTTGGGGATACGCAGTATTTT.